This T cell receptor (beta chain) came from a study of cytomegalovirus exposure and HLA in healthy donors. Study overall: From about 179 million T cells, an earlier analysis saw 120 million or so unique TCR beta sequences. The study's findings and limits: The classifier reportedly diagnosed cytomegalovirus status with high sensitivity and specificity. TCR beta chains associated with HLA were, in a later analysis, more clonally expanded than equally common others.

Healthy bone marrow donors made up the cohort. Trimming pared 0 bases from V and 1 base from J, leaving 14 bases between. The CDR3 runs to 17 residues. Germline V CDR1 and CDR2: LNHDA, SQIVND (reference sequence). As to this clone: Its antigen is unidentified.

This PCR relied on a set of 60 Vbeta primers and 13 Jbeta primers. Sequencing was performed with immunoSEQ multiplex PCR; in TCRdb, only in-frame clones are kept and a portion is missing. This repertoire shows 150,000 or so clones, around three quarters found once; its top ten account for 6.7%. Sequenced material: PBMCs. This chain connects TRBV19 to TRBJ2-3, with D maybe TRBD2 (5 bases). This receptor was identified in a woman in her thirties or forties in good health and CMV-seropositive. The CDR3 DNA follows: TGTGCCAGTAGTATAGATGTAGAGGTCGGGGGCACAGATACGCAGTATTTT. Protein product: CASSIDVEVGGTDTQYF.